Listed below are T cell receptor beta chains from one sample, sequenced in a study of response to subunit inactivated influenza vaccine. Each CDR3 protein gets one entry after TCRdb re-called the RT-PCR reads with MiXCR. Of about 620,000 distinct CDR3 sequences listed, about 11% are singletons. Sequencing was performed on PBMCs from blood, taken on the day of vaccination. The receptors stem from a middle-aged man who received an inactivated influenza vaccine. Each CDR3 is given with its conserved first and last residue. The order of the fields is D gene, J gene, clone size, V gene, CDR3 DNA, CDR3 protein. A D gene is named only where the DNA matches it firmly. Only some rows state a clone size, as once, few, many or a class for expanded clones.

D gene: -; J gene: TRBJ2-2; clone size: -; V gene: TRBV14; CDR3 DNA: TGTGCCAGCAGCCAATTCTACGGGGAGCTGTTTTTT; CDR3 protein: CASSQFYGELFF
D gene: TRBD1; J gene: TRBJ2-7; clone size: few; V gene: TRBV6-5; CDR3 DNA: TGTGCCAGCAGTTACGTGACAGGGGTACTGTGGGGCGAGCAGTACTTC; CDR3 protein: CASSYVTGVLWGEQYF
D gene: -; J gene: TRBJ2-1; clone size: few; V gene: TRBV20-1; CDR3 DNA: TGCAGTGCTAGAGGGGGTAGCGGAGACAATGAGCAGTTCTTC; CDR3 protein: CSARGGSGDNEQFF
D gene: -; J gene: TRBJ2-1; clone size: few; V gene: TRBV12-3/TRBV12-4; CDR3 DNA: TGTGCCAGCAGTTTGGGCGGGGCAGGGGTCAATGAGCAGTTCTTC; CDR3 protein: CASSLGGAGVNEQFF
D gene: -; J gene: TRBJ2-4; clone size: -; V gene: TRBV30; CDR3 DNA: TGTGCCTGGAGTGGCCGCACCATTCAGTACTTC; CDR3 protein: CAWSGRTIQYF
D gene: TRBD1; J gene: TRBJ2-7; clone size: -; V gene: TRBV20-1; CDR3 DNA: TGCAGTGGCGAGGACAGGGTATGGGGTTACGAGCAGTACTTC; CDR3 protein: CSGEDRVWGYEQYF
D gene: -; J gene: TRBJ2-3; clone size: few; V gene: TRBV9; CDR3 DNA: TGTGCCAGCAGCGTAGTTGGGGTACCTTCCACAGATACGCAGTATTTT; CDR3 protein: CASSVVGVPSTDTQYF
D gene: -; J gene: TRBJ1-2; clone size: -; V gene: TRBV28; CDR3 DNA: TGTGCCAGCAGTTTGATTGGTTCTGTGGATCTTAGGGACTATGGCTACACCTTC; CDR3 protein: CASSLIGSVDLRDYGYTF
D gene: TRBD2; J gene: TRBJ2-7; clone size: few; V gene: TRBV9; CDR3 DNA: TGTGCCAGCAGCGCCGGACTAGTCAACTACGAGCAGTACTTC; CDR3 protein: CASSAGLVNYEQYF
D gene: -; J gene: TRBJ2-1; clone size: few; V gene: TRBV7-9; CDR3 DNA: TGTGCCAGCGGCACCCCGGGCCCCTACAATGAGCAGTTCTTC; CDR3 protein: CASGTPGPYNEQFF
D gene: -; J gene: TRBJ2-4; clone size: few; V gene: TRBV7-8; CDR3 DNA: TGTGCCAGCAGCTCGGACAGCTCGTTAGCCAAAAACATTCAGTACTTC; CDR3 protein: CASSSDSSLAKNIQYF
D gene: -; J gene: TRBJ2-3; clone size: few; V gene: TRBV29-1; CDR3 DNA: TGCAGCGGACGTAACAGGTCTAGCACAGATACGCAGTATTTT; CDR3 protein: CSGRNRSSTDTQYF
D gene: -; J gene: TRBJ2-1; clone size: -; V gene: TRBV6-4; CDR3 DNA: TGTGCCAGCAGTGACGGGGGGTCCCCTGAGCAGTTCTTC; CDR3 protein: CASSDGGSPEQFF
D gene: -; J gene: TRBJ2-1; clone size: few; V gene: TRBV18; CDR3 DNA: TGTGCCAGCTCCCCACCGGGACCCAGTGAGCAGTTCTTC; CDR3 protein: CASSPPGPSEQFF
D gene: -; J gene: TRBJ2-1; clone size: few; V gene: TRBV6-1; CDR3 DNA: TGTGCCAGCAGGCGGGGGCAGGTCGTCGACAATGAGCAGTTCTTC; CDR3 protein: CASRRGQVVDNEQFF
D gene: -; J gene: TRBJ2-5; clone size: few; V gene: TRBV7-6; CDR3 DNA: TGTGCCAGCAGCCATTGGGGAGATTCAGAGACCCAGTACTTC; CDR3 protein: CASSHWGDSETQYF
D gene: -; J gene: TRBJ2-5; clone size: few; V gene: TRBV5-1; CDR3 DNA: TGCGCCAGCAGCTTGGGGGACCTCAGATTGGCAAAAGAGACCCAGTACTTC; CDR3 protein: CASSLGDLRLAKETQYF
D gene: -; J gene: TRBJ2-7; clone size: few; V gene: TRBV4-2; CDR3 DNA: TGTGCCAGCAGCCAGGCCGGGACACCTTCCGAGCAGTACTTC; CDR3 protein: CASSQAGTPSEQYF
D gene: -; J gene: TRBJ1-4; clone size: -; V gene: TRBV20-1; CDR3 DNA: TGCAGTGTAGGGACCGAACGTCAACTGTTTTTT; CDR3 protein: CSVGTERQLFF
D gene: -; J gene: TRBJ2-1; clone size: few; V gene: TRBV25-1; CDR3 DNA: TGTGCCAGCAGTGACAGAAGGAATGAGCAGTTCTTC; CDR3 protein: CASSDRRNEQFF
D gene: -; J gene: TRBJ2-5; clone size: many; V gene: TRBV7-2; CDR3 DNA: TGTGCCAGCAGCTCAGGTTTGAGGGAGACCCAGTACTTC; CDR3 protein: CASSSGLRETQYF
D gene: TRBD1; J gene: TRBJ1-2; clone size: -; V gene: TRBV6-2/TRBV6-3; CDR3 DNA: TGTGCCAGCAGACCCGCAGGGGGCGGCTACACCTTC; CDR3 protein: CASRPAGGGYTF
D gene: TRBD2; J gene: TRBJ2-4; clone size: -; V gene: TRBV20-1; CDR3 DNA: TGCAGTGCTAGAGGCGCGGGGGGTCGGGTTGAGGACATTCAGTACTTC; CDR3 protein: CSARGAGGRVEDIQYF
D gene: TRBD2; J gene: TRBJ2-3; clone size: many; V gene: TRBV3-1; CDR3 DNA: TGTGCCAGCAGCCAAGATTTCTTACTAGCGGATTTGATTACAGATACGCAGTATTTT; CDR3 protein: CASSQDFLLADLITDTQYF
D gene: TRBD2; J gene: TRBJ2-1; clone size: -; V gene: TRBV5-1; CDR3 DNA: TGCGCCAGCAGCTCCTTAACTAGCGGGAGGCACGAGCAGTTCTTC; CDR3 protein: CASSSLTSGRHEQFF
D gene: TRBD2; J gene: TRBJ2-5; clone size: -; V gene: TRBV11-2; CDR3 DNA: TGTGCCAGCAGCTTAGCAGGACTAGTGTTGGAGACCCAGTACTTC; CDR3 protein: CASSLAGLVLETQYF